This passage covers 20 T cell receptor beta chains from one sample sequenced in a study. The assay was immunoSEQ multiplex PCR, and TCRdb's table has in-frame clones only and misses some. Of tens of thousands of clones listed, 85% to 95% are singletons. What was sequenced was PBMCs. Source of these receptors: a man aged 35-49 years with rheumatoid arthritis.

This clone was seen just once. The J gene is TRBJ1-5, the V gene TRBV28, with 8 bases aligning to TRBD1. This CDR3 is 15 amino acids long. J gave up 4 bases and V 8 bases, and 10 bases lay outside the gene matches. From germline, CDR1 is MDHEN and CDR2 SYDVKM. CDR3 sequence reads: CASGVRDRMNQPQHF. CDR3 sequence (DNA): TGTGCCAGCGGGGTTCGGGACAGGATGAATCAGCCCCAGCATTTT.

This chain links TRBV25-1 with TRBJ2-7; D might be TRBD1 (6 bases). Per the germline V gene, CDR1 is MGHDK and CDR2 is SYGVNS. The CDR3 sequence is 15 residues long. The ends were cut back, 2 bases at V and 2 bases at J, with 13 bases in the middle. The DNA for the CDR3 is TGTGCCAGCAGTGAAAAAGCACAGGGCCCCTACGAGCAGTACTTC. Translating it yields CASSEKAQGPYEQYF.

The V and J genes are TRBV18 and TRBJ1-1; D not resolved. Germline V gene data show CDR1 as KGHSH and CDR2 as LQKENI. The CDR3 length is 13 residues. The germline V and J ends were trimmed by 6 bases and 0 bases, with 8 bases remaining between them. The CDR3 loop is CASSPAMNTEAFF. CDR3 coding DNA: TGTGCCAGCTCGCCAGCCATGAACACTGAAGCTTTCTTT.

The chain uses TRBV27 and TRBJ2-1; D not resolved. Per germline, CDR1 MNHEY and CDR2 SMNVEV (reference sequence). V lost 6 bases and J lost 1, with 10 bases in between. CDR3 size: 14 residues. The CDR3 loop reads CASSPSLSYNEQFF. The DNA of the CDR3 is TGTGCCAGCAGCCCTAGTCTATCCTACAATGAGCAGTTCTTC.

The chain carries TRBV2 and TRBJ1-5; no firm D call. The CDR3 runs to 12 residues. Germline V lookup: CDR1 SNHLY, CDR2 FYNNEI. CDR3 nucleotides: TGTGCAGGAAGTGGGAGCAATCAGCCCCAGCATTTT. Translating gives CAGSGSNQPQHF.

The rearrangement joins TRBV5-4 to TRBJ2-7; D remains unclear. Trimming stripped 0 bases from V and 3 bases from J, with 10 bases between. Germline V lookup: CDR1 SGHNT, CDR2 YYREEE (reference sequence). The CDR3 is made up of 14 amino acids. In DNA form, the CDR3 reads TGTGCCAGCAGCTTGGGAAGTGCCTACTACGAGCAGTACTTC. Protein product: CASSLGSAYYEQYF.

V gene TRBV14 combines with J gene TRBJ1-1, with a weak D call TRBD1 (6 bases). The CDR3 length is 14 residues. V was clipped by 3 bases and J by 5 bases, with 13 bases between them. In germline, CDR1 is SGHDN, CDR2 FVKESK. This chain's CDR3 is CASSQQGRVTEAFF. In DNA, the CDR3 is TGTGCCAGCAGCCAGCAGGGGCGGGTGACTGAAGCTTTCTTT.

The rearrangement links TRBV12-3 or TRBV12-4 to TRBJ2-7, with D unresolved. Trimming left V 8 bases short and J 1 base short, with 6 bases between. The CDR3 sequence is 11 residues long. DNA for the CDR3: TGTGCCAGCCGAAGGTCCTACGAGCAGTACTTC. It codes for CASRRSYEQYF.

This rearrangement joins TRBV2 to TRBJ2-5; TRBD2 matches 7 bases. V was clipped by 8 bases and J by 5 bases; unmatched bases: 8. Looked up from germline, CDR1 is SNHLY and CDR2 is FYNNEI. The CDR3 is 13 residues long. The CDR3 is CASGRENRETQYF. The DNA for the CDR3 is TGTGCCAGCGGGCGGGAGAACCGGGAGACCCAGTACTTC.

The rearrangement uses TRBV7-9 and TRBJ1-1; D not resolved. This CDR3 comprises 13 residues. CDR1 and CDR2 from the germline V gene are SEHNR and FQNEAQ (reference sequence). V lost 3 bases to trimming and J lost 4 bases, with 9 bases between them. CDR3 sequence: CASSFAPSTEAFF. CDR3 coding DNA: TGTGCCAGCAGCTTTGCCCCCTCCACTGAAGCTTTCTTT.

The chain couples TRBV5-1 to TRBJ2-7; possibly TRBD1 or TRBD2 for D (5 bases each). Germline CDR1 is SGHRS and CDR2 is YFSETQ. V was shortened by 4 bases and J by 5 bases, with 19 bases between the two germline ends. The CDR3 contains 15 residues. DNA of the CDR3: TGCGCCAGCAGCACGGGACCGCTCTATCAGGACGAGCAGTACTTC. It translates to CASSTGPLYQDEQYF. The variable domain in full, with the rest retrieved from reference TRBV5-1 and TRBJ2-7, is KAGVTQTPRYLIKTRGQQVTLSCSPISGHRSVSWYQQTPGQGLQFLFEYFSETQRNKGNFPGRFSGRQFSNSRSEMNVSTLELGDSALYLCASSTGPLYQDEQYFGPGTRLTVT.

This chain uses TRBV6-5 with TRBJ2-3; D ambiguous. The CDR3 runs to 15 residues. Trimming removed 6 bases at V and 1 base at J, with 14 bases between. Germline V CDR1 and CDR2: MNHEY, SVGAGI. CDR3 amino acids: CASSPSDVGTDTQYF. Here the CDR3 DNA reads TGTGCCAGCAGCCCCTCGGATGTTGGCACAGATACGCAGTATTTT.

A few counts support this clone. DNA of the CDR3: TGTGCCTACTACCCGGGACTAGCGGGAGTTGACACCGGGGAGCTGTTTTTT. Protein sequence: CAYYPGLAGVDTGELFF. The rearrangement links TRBV30 to TRBJ2-2; 14 bases align to TRBD2. Germline CDR1 and CDR2: GTSNPN and SVGIG (reference sequence). Trimming removed 7 bases from V and 3 bases from J; junction bases left unmatched: 10. The CDR3 runs 17 residues.

CDR3 in DNA: TGTGCCTGGAGTATGGCGTTCGAGCAGTACTTC. Its protein product is CAWSMAFEQYF. This chain connects TRBV30 to TRBJ2-7; D gene unclear. The CDR3 sequence is 11 residues long. V gave up 2 bases and J gave up 6 bases, with 8 bases separating them. Germline V lookup: CDR1 GTSNPN, CDR2 SVGIG (reference sequence).

The chain uses TRBV27 and TRBJ2-5; 7 positions match TRBD1. Germline values: CDR1 MNHEY, CDR2 SMNVEV (reference sequence). V shed 5 bases and J 4 bases; nucleotides not matched to a gene: 13. The CDR3 is 16 residues long. This CDR3 reads CASSNPRRQGSETQYF. As DNA, the CDR3 is TGTGCCAGCAGTAATCCCCGGAGACAGGGATCAGAGACCCAGTACTTC.

The chain recombines TRBV4-1 with TRBJ2-1; D perhaps matches TRBD2 (6 bases). Trimming took 5 bases from V and 6 from J, leaving 11 bases between them. Germline CDR1 is MGHRA and CDR2 is YSYEKL. This CDR3 contains 13 residues. CDR3 coding DNA: TGCGCCAGCAGCTCGCGGGGCGGCAATGAGCAGTTCTTC. It codes for CASSSRGGNEQFF.

This rearrangement joins TRBV20-1 to TRBJ1-1; TRBD1 is a possible D gene (5 bases). Per germline, CDR1 DFQATT and CDR2 SNEGSKA (reference sequence). This CDR3 is 15 amino acids long. The V and J ends lost 3 bases and 0 bases respectively, with 14 bases between them. CDR3 protein: CSASRTSDMNTEAFF. The CDR3 DNA is TGCAGTGCTAGTAGGACATCCGACATGAACACTGAAGCTTTCTTT.

V is TRBV19 and J is TRBJ1-3; D uncertain. Germline CDR1 LNHDA, CDR2 SQIVND (reference sequence). The CDR3 has 13 amino acids. V was trimmed by 2 bases and J by 0 bases, leaving 2 bases between them. The CDR3 DNA reads as TGTGCCAGTAGTATAAGCTCTGGAAACACCATATATTTT. Translating gives CASSISSGNTIYF. The whole variable domain, filled in from reference TRBV19 and TRBJ1-3, reads DGGITQSPKYLFRKEGQNVTLSCEQNLNHDAMYWYRQDPGQGLRLIYYSQIVNDFQKGDIAEGYSVSREKKESFPLTVTSAQKNPTAFYLCASSISSGNTIYFGEGSWLTVV.

This clone has a single count. No DNA is shown, since the ends of the CDR3 on it are uncertain; the CDR3 is the one TCRdb lists. This chain links TRBV28 with TRBJ2-7; the tabulated D call, TRBD1, remains unverified against the DNA. In germline, CDR1 is MDHEN, CDR2 SYDVKM. The CDR3 numbers 14 amino acids, ends counted. The chain's CDR3 is CASSFLAGSYEQYF.

The rearrangement uses TRBV18 and TRBJ2-1, with 8 bases that match TRBD2. In germline, CDR1 is KGHSH, CDR2 LQKENI. This CDR3 is 18 amino acids long. The junction had 15 bases not matched to a gene; V was cut back by 3 bases and J by 5 bases. CDR3 sequence reads: CASSPGLWGAGADNEQFF. In nucleotides, the CDR3 is TGTGCCAGCTCACCGGGACTATGGGGAGCGGGAGCCGACAATGAGCAGTTCTTC.